This T cell receptor beta chain was profiled in a study of T cell changes during pregnancy in multiple sclerosis. TCRdb's table, derived via immunoSEQ multiplex PCR, lists solely in-frame clones and lacks some. The sample contains more than 25,000 clones, over 85% of which appear only once. Unmatched junction bases numbered 3, after V lost 3 bases and J lost 4 bases. From germline, CDR1 is LGHNA and CDR2 YSLEER. CDR3 length: 14 residues. The receptor comes from a female donor with multiple sclerosis, enrolled in a pregnancy study. The chain recombines TRBV4-3 with TRBJ1-3; TRBD1 matches 7 bases. Sequences were derived from CD4+ T cells from peripheral blood mononuclear cells, sampled in the first trimester of pregnancy. The CDR3 bases are TGCGCCAGCAGCCAGGGACAGCGGGGAAACACCATATATTTT. Translation: CASSQGQRGNTIYF.